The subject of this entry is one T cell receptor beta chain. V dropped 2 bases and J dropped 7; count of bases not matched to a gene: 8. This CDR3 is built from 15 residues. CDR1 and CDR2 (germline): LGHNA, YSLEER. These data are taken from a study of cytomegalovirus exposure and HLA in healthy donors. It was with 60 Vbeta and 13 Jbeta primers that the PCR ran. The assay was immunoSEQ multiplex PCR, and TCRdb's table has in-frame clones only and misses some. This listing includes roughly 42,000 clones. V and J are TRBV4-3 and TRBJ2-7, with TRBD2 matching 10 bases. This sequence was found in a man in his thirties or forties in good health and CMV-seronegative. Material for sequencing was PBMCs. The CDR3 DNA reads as TGCGCCAGCAGCCAAATCTCTAGCGGGAGAGGAGAGCAGTACTTC. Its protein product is CASSQISSGRGEQYF.